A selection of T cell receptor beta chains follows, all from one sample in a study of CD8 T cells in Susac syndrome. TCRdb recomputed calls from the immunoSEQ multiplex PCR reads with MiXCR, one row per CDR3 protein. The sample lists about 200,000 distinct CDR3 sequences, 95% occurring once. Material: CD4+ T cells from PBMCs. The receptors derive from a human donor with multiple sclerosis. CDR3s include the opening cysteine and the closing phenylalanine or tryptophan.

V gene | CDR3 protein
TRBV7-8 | CASSQSGDRAEQYF
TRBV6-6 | CASRVQGARYGYTF
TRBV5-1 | CASSRGSGNTEAFF
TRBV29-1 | CSVTGRLTDTQYF
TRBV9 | CASSVGEDIQYF
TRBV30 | CAWNPGQGSQYF
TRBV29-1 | CSVMASGEGNEQFF
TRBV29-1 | CSVSTALADEQFF
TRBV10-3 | CAISARGYTDTQYF
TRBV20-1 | CSASRDGAPNQPQHF
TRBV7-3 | CASSWTSGVEQFF
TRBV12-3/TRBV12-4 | CASRSGVGGIQYF
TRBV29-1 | CSVLRDRAGNTIYF
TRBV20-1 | CSATPSTGNTEAFF
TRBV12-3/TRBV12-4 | CASSSGVHYGYTF
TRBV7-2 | CASSSGTGHQPQHF
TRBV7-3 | CASSLGTRETQYF
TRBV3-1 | CASSRGQGNNSPLHF
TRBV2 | CASSDPYEQYF
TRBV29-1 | CSFLVGHLTDTQYF
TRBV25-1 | CASSDGYNYGYTF
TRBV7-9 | CARRLVNTEAFF
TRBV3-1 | CASSRFSYEQYF
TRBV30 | CAWSPGLAGQPQHF
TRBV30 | CAWARDRGGQPQHF
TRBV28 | CASSQRGGNEKLFF
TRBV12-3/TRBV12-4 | CASSEQGVWGQPQHF
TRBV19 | CASSRRGEETEAFF
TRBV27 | CASRDFDGDNSPLHF
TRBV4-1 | CASSQDTFRVADTQYF
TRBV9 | CASSSRAGKSTDTQYF
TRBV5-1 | CASSLASGGAQETQYF
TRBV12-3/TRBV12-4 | CASSSQLGAGANVLTF
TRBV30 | CAWSGGDGQPQHF
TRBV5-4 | CASSLFGPVMGSDTQYF
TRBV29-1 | CSVEPTGSADTQYF
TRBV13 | CASSFDRLSVNEQFF
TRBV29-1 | CSVLVLYGYTF
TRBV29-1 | CSVEGGRGLGEAFF
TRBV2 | CASSVGGTNTEAFF
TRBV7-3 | CASSLRRAAGELFF
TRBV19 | CASRAGAGETQYF
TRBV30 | CAWSGDRSRKGLGELFF
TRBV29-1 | CSVLGREEAKNIQYF
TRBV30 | CAWSVRGRKAFF